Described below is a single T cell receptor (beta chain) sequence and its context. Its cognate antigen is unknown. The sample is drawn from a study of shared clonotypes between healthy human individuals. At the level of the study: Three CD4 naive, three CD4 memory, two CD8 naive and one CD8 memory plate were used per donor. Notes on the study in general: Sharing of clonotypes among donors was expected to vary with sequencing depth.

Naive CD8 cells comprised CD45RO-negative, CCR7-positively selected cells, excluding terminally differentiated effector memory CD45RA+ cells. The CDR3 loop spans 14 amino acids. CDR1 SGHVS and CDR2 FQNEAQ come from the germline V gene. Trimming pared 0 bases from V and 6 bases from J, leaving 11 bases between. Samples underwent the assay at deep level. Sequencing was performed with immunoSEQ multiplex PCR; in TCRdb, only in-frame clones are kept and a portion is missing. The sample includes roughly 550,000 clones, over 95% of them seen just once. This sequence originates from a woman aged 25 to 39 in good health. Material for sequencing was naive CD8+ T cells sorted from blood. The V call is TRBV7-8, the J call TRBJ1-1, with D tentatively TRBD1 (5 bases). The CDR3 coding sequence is TGTGCCAGCAGCTTAGCCGCGGGGGGGGCTGAAGCTTTCTTT. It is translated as CASSLAAGGAEAFF.